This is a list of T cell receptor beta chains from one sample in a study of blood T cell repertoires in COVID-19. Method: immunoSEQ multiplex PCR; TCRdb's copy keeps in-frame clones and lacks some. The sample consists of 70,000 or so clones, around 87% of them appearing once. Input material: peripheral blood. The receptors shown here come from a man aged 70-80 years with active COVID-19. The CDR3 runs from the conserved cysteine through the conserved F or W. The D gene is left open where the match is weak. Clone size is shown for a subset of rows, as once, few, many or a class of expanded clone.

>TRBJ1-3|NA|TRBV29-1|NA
CSAYGGSGNTIYF
TGCAGCGCCTACGGGGGCTCTGGAAACACCATATATTTT
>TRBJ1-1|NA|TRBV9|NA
CASSSRDTRPGTEAFF
TGTGCCAGCAGCTCCCGGGACACCCGACCAGGCACTGAAGCTTTCTTT
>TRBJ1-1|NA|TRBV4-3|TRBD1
CASSHPGGQPEAFF
TGCGCCAGCAGCCACCCTGGGGGACAGCCTGAAGCTTTCTTT
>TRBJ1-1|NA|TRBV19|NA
CASSTPGRGNTEAFF
TGTGCCAGTAGTACCCCCGGCAGGGGGAACACTGAAGCTTTCTTT
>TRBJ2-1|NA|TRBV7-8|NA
CASSLVGWASPYNEQFF
TGTGCCAGCAGCTTAGTAGGTTGGGCTAGCCCCTACAATGAGCAGTTCTTC
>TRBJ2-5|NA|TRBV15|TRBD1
CATSRPETGGETQYF
TGTGCCACCAGCAGGCCCGAGACAGGGGGAGAGACCCAGTACTTC
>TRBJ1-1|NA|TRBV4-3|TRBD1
CASSQGPGQGSNTEAFF
TGCGCCAGCAGCCAAGGTCCGGGACAGGGGTCGAACACTGAAGCTTTCTTT
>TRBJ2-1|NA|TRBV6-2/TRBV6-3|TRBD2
CASSYSGGLAGAPSYNEQFF
TGTGCCAGCAGTTACTCGGGGGGACTAGCGGGTGCCCCCTCCTACAATGAGCAGTTCTTC
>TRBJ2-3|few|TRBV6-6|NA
CASREGYVTDTQYF
TGTGCCAGCAGGGAGGGGTATGTCACAGATACGCAGTATTTT
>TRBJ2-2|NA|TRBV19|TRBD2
CASSTLRGGLTNTGELFF
TGTGCCAGTAGTACCCTCCGCGGGGGGCTGACGAACACCGGGGAGCTGTTTTTT
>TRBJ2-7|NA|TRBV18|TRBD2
CASSPTPSGTGEQYF
TGTGCCAGCTCACCAACCCCTAGCGGGACGGGCGAGCAGTACTTC
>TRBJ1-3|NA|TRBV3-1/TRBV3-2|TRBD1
CASSYRGPSGNTIYF
TGTGCCAGCAGCTACAGGGGGCCCTCTGGAAACACCATATATTTT
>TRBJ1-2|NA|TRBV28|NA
CASSLPQWGGKYGYTF
TGTGCCAGCAGTTTACCCCAGTGGGGAGGGAAATATGGCTACACCTTC
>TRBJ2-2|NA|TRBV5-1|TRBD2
CASTFGTSVGPGELFF
TGCGCCAGCACCTTCGGGACTAGCGTCGGTCCCGGGGAGCTGTTTTTT
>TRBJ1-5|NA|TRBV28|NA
CASSLGMGRNQPQHF
TGTGCCAGCAGTTTGGGGATGGGGAGGAATCAGCCCCAGCATTTT
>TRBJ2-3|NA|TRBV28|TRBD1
CASSPTGVVDTQYF
TGTGCCAGCAGCCCGACAGGGGTTGTGGATACGCAGTATTTT
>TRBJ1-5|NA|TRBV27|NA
CASSLKPGGGLPQHF
TGTGCCAGCAGTTTGAAACCGGGGGGAGGATTGCCCCAGCATTTT
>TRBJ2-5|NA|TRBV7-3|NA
CASSLGGTAKETQYF
TGTGCCAGCAGCTTAGGCGGGACAGCGAAAGAGACCCAGTACTTC
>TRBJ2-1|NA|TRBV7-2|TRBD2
CASSPPGGGPGNEQFF
TGTGCCAGCAGCCCACCGGGGGGAGGGCCGGGGAATGAGCAGTTCTTC
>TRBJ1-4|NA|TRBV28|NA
CASTPGGRGDEKLFF
TGTGCCAGCACCCCGGGGGGGCGCGGGGATGAAAAACTGTTTTTT
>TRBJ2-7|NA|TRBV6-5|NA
CASSPAGSGEQYF
TGTGCCAGCAGCCCGGCAGGGAGCGGGGAGCAGTACTTC
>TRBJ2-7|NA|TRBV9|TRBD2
CASSVALAGEGEQYF
TGTGCCAGCAGCGTAGCTCTAGCGGGAGAGGGGGAGCAGTACTTC
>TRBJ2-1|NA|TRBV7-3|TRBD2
CASSLGSGRAGNEQFF
TGTGCCAGCAGCTTGGGTAGCGGGAGGGCCGGCAATGAGCAGTTCTTC
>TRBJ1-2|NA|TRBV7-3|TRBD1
CASRGGTGEDYGYTF
TGTGCCAGCAGAGGCGGGACAGGGGAAGACTATGGCTACACCTTC
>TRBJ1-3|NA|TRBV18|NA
CATREAGNTIYF
TGTGCCACCCGGGAGGCGGGAAACACCATATATTTT
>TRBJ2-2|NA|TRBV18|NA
CASSPKAGQSTGELFF
TGTGCCAGCTCCCCAAAGGCGGGACAGAGCACCGGGGAGCTGTTTTTT
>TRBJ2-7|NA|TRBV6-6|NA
CASKGVRYEQYF
TGTGCCAGCAAGGGGGTCCGATACGAGCAGTACTTC
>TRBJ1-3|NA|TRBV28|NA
CATRHRGSGNTIYF
TGTGCCACCCGACACCGGGGCTCTGGAAACACCATATATTTT
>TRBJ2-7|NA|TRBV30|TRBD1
CAWSGGQGVPYEQYF
TGTGCCTGGAGTGGAGGACAGGGGGTTCCCTACGAGCAGTACTTC
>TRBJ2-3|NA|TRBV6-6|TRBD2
CASSYLGGSGGTQYF
TGTGCCAGCAGTTACCTGGGCGGGAGTGGTGGTACGCAGTATTTT
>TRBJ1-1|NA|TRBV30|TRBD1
CACRGPWENTEAFF
TGTGCCTGTAGGGGGCCGTGGGAGAACACTGAAGCTTTCTTT
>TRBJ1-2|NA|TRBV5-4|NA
CASRTPQANYGYTF
TGTGCCAGCCGCACCCCGCAGGCTAACTATGGCTACACCTTC
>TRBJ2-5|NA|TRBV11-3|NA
CASSLDQARGTQYF
TGTGCCAGCAGCTTAGATCAGGCCCGGGGGACCCAGTACTTC
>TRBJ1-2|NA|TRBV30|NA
CAWSTRQVIYGYTF
TGTGCCTGGAGTACCCGACAGGTTATCTATGGCTACACCTTC
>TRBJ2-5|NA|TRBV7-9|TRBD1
CASSSNHRGNQETQYF
TGTGCCAGCAGCTCCAACCACAGGGGGAACCAAGAGACCCAGTACTTC
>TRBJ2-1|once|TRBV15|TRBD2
CATSGGGTINNEQFF
TGTGCCACCAGCGGGGGGGGGACCATAAACAATGAGCAGTTCTTC
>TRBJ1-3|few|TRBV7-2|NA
CASSEPGFGNTIYF
TGTGCCAGCAGCGAACCAGGGTTTGGAAACACCATATATTTT
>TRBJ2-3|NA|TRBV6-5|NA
CASSYSASTDTQYF
TGTGCCAGCAGTTACTCTGCGAGCACAGATACGCAGTATTTT
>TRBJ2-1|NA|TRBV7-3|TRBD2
CASSFDGGRVGQFF
TGTGCCAGCAGCTTTGATGGCGGGAGGGTGGGGCAGTTCTTC
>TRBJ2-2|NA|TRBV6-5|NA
CASSYGQGNTGELFF
TGTGCCAGCAGTTACGGTCAGGGGAACACCGGGGAGCTGTTTTTT
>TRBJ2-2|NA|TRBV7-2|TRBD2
CASSLRASGNTGELFF
TGTGCCAGCAGCTTAAGGGCTAGCGGAAACACCGGGGAGCTGTTTTTT
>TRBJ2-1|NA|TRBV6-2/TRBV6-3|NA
CASSVGLFEFF
TGTGCCAGCAGCGTAGGACTATTTGAGTTCTTC
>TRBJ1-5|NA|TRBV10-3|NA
CAISELAGGGNQPQHF
TGTGCCATCAGTGAGTTGGCGGGGGGAGGCAATCAGCCCCAGCATTTT
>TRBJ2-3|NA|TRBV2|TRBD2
CASRPPGTRVPDTQYF
TGTGCCAGCAGGCCCCCCGGGACTAGAGTCCCAGATACGCAGTATTTT
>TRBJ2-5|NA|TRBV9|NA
CASSARQYQETQYF
TGTGCCAGCAGCGCCCGACAGTACCAAGAGACCCAGTACTTC
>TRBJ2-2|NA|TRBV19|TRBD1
CASSIQGAPPTGELFF
TGTGCCAGTAGTATCCAGGGGGCCCCACCGACCGGGGAGCTGTTTTTT